This is a list of T cell receptor beta chains from one sample in a study of cytomegalovirus exposure and HLA in healthy donors. Sequenced by immunoSEQ multiplex PCR; TCRdb stores in-frame clones only, minus some. Of 130,000 or so clones listed, nearly 90% are singletons. Sequenced material: PBMCs. The receptor source for this set is a woman aged 18 to 35 in good health and CMV-seronegative. CDR3s include the opening cysteine and the closing phenylalanine or tryptophan. The D gene is left open where the match is weak. Where a row states a size, it is once, few, many or the class of an expanded clone; other rows omit it.

J,D,V,size,DNA,CDR3
TRBJ2-7,TRBD1,TRBV10-3,NA,TGTGCCATCAGTGATCCGGGACAGGCCACCTCCTACGAGCAGTACTTC,CAISDPGQATSYEQYF
TRBJ2-7,TRBD2,TRBV5-1,NA,TGCGCCAGCAGCTTGGGGCTGACTAGCGGAACCTACGAGCAGTACTTC,CASSLGLTSGTYEQYF
TRBJ2-7,NA,TRBV2,NA,TGTGCCAGCAAGGACAATACCTACGAGCAGTACTTC,CASKDNTYEQYF
TRBJ2-1,NA,TRBV4-1,few,TGCGCCAGCAGTCAGGGCACCAATGAGCAGTTCTTC,CASSQGTNEQFF
TRBJ1-5,NA,TRBV19,NA,TGTGCCAGCCTAGTATCTATAGGGGCCCAGCCCCAGCATTTT,CASLVSIGAQPQHF
TRBJ1-2,NA,TRBV7-9,medium-sized,TGTGCCAGCAGCTTATATGACAGCCTACTCGCCTCCTATGGCTACACCTTC,CASSLYDSLLASYGYTF
TRBJ1-1,NA,TRBV4-1,NA,TGCGCCAGCAGCCAAGAGAGGAGCATGAACACTGAAGCTTTCTTT,CASSQERSMNTEAFF
TRBJ1-1,NA,TRBV6-5,NA,TGTGCCAGCAGTTTGCGACAGCTCACTGAAGCTTTCTTT,CASSLRQLTEAFF
TRBJ2-5,TRBD1,TRBV2,once,TGTGCCAGCAGTCGACAGGGTAAAGAGACCCAGTACTTC,CASSRQGKETQYF
TRBJ2-5,NA,TRBV6-5,NA,TGTGCCAGCGGGCCCCAAGAGACCCAGTACTTC,CASGPQETQYF
TRBJ1-3,NA,TRBV7-6,NA,TGTGCCAGCAGCCCACAACCTGGAAACACCATATATTTT,CASSPQPGNTIYF
TRBJ2-7,NA,TRBV11-2,NA,TGTGCCAGCAACCGGCGGGGAGTCGAGCAGTACTTC,CASNRRGVEQYF
TRBJ1-2,NA,TRBV20-1,NA,TGCAGTGCGCCTCGGGAAGGCTACACCTTC,CSAPREGYTF
TRBJ2-2,NA,TRBV5-4,NA,TGTGCCAGCAGCTTTGACAGGACCGGGGAGCTGTTTTTT,CASSFDRTGELFF
TRBJ2-2,NA,TRBV7-3,NA,TGTGCCAGCAGCTTATCGGGGAACTCCGGGGAGCTGTTTTTT,CASSLSGNSGELFF
TRBJ1-6,NA,TRBV25-1,NA,TGTGCCAGCAGTGAATCATCGGGGGCCTATAATTCACCCCTCCACTTT,CASSESSGAYNSPLHF
TRBJ2-2,TRBD1,TRBV18,NA,TGTGCCAGCTCAACCACAGGGGGAACCGGGGAGCTGTTTTTT,CASSTTGGTGELFF
TRBJ1-2,NA,TRBV7-9,NA,TGTGCCAGCACCACAGGAACCTATGGCTACACCTTC,CASTTGTYGYTF
TRBJ2-7,NA,TRBV2,NA,TGTGCCAGCAGCCCATCTGAGAAGCAGTACTTC,CASSPSEKQYF
TRBJ2-1,TRBD1,TRBV29-1,NA,TGCAGCGGAGACGCTACAGGGGGAACTGAGCAGTTCTTC,CSGDATGGTEQFF
TRBJ1-3,TRBD1,TRBV5-5,NA,TGTGCCAGCAGCCTTCGGACAGGGGGTTACTCTGGAAACACCATATATTTT,CASSLRTGGYSGNTIYF
TRBJ2-7,NA,TRBV29-1,NA,TGCAGCGTAGGGACACACTCCTACGAGCAGTACTTC,CSVGTHSYEQYF
TRBJ2-1,NA,TRBV6-6,NA,TGTGCCGTACAGGGTGTTCGGGATGAGCAGTTCTTC,CAVQGVRDEQFF
TRBJ2-7,NA,TRBV4-1,once,TGCGCCAGCAGCCCCGAGCCCTCTGTGGCGGCCGAGCAGTACTTC,CASSPEPSVAAEQYF
TRBJ2-3,NA,TRBV5-1,NA,TGCGCCAGCAGCGTTGACTCCTACACAGATACGCAGTATTTT,CASSVDSYTDTQYF
TRBJ1-1,NA,TRBV7-3,NA,TGTGCCAGCAGCTTAGGTAGGAACACTGAAGCTTTCTTT,CASSLGRNTEAFF
TRBJ2-4,NA,TRBV5-1,NA,TGCGCCAGCAGCCCTGCCTGGGGGGGGCTAGCCAAAAACATTCAGTACTTC,CASSPAWGGLAKNIQYF
TRBJ2-7,NA,TRBV7-9,once,TGTGCCAGCAGCTTCAATCCCTACGAGCAGTACTTC,CASSFNPYEQYF
TRBJ2-5,TRBD1,TRBV28,NA,TGTGCCAGCAGTTTCACAGGGGGACAAGAGACCCAGTACTTC,CASSFTGGQETQYF
TRBJ1-2,TRBD1,TRBV5-1,NA,TGCGCCAGCAGCTTGACAGGGGGCGGCTATGGCTACACCTTC,CASSLTGGGYGYTF
TRBJ2-7,NA,TRBV7-6,NA,TGTGCCAGCAGCTTAGCGGAGGGTCCCTACGAGCAGTACTTC,CASSLAEGPYEQYF
TRBJ2-7,TRBD2,TRBV11-2,once,TGTGCCAGCAGCTCTACTAGCGGGGGGGCCGCCGAGCAGTACTTC,CASSSTSGGAAEQYF
TRBJ1-4,NA,TRBV7-9,NA,TGTGCCAGCAGCTTAAACACGAATGAAAAACTGTTTTTT,CASSLNTNEKLFF
TRBJ1-1,TRBD1,TRBV2,NA,TGTGCCAGCAGGACTAACAGGGGGCTGAACACTGAAGCTTTCTTT,CASRTNRGLNTEAFF
TRBJ2-6,NA,TRBV10-2,NA,TGCGCCAGCGGCAGGGGAAATCCCTCTGGGGCCAACGTCCTGACTTTC,CASGRGNPSGANVLTF
TRBJ1-1,TRBD1,TRBV28,NA,TGTGCCAGCAGTTTGCTTCCCGGGACAGGGAACACTGAAGCTTTCTTT,CASSLLPGTGNTEAFF
TRBJ1-5,TRBD1,TRBV6-1,NA,TGTGCCAGCCGGGAACAGGGGACGCTTTATCAGCCCCAGCATTTT,CASREQGTLYQPQHF
TRBJ2-7,TRBD1,TRBV7-9,NA,TGTGCCAGCAGCCCCCCGGGACAGGACTACGAGCAGTACTTC,CASSPPGQDYEQYF
TRBJ1-2,TRBD1,TRBV19,NA,TGTGCCAGTAGTGCGGGACAGGGGAATGGCTACACCTTC,CASSAGQGNGYTF
TRBJ2-7,NA,TRBV7-9,NA,TGTGCCAGCAGCTTAAGGGGGATAGGCGAGCAGTACTTC,CASSLRGIGEQYF
TRBJ1-2,TRBD1,TRBV6-6,few,TGTGCCAGCAGTGGGACAGCTAACTATGGCTACACCTTC,CASSGTANYGYTF
TRBJ1-3,NA,TRBV9,NA,TGTGCCAGCGGCGACCTGAGGGTCTCTGGAAACACCATATATTTT,CASGDLRVSGNTIYF
TRBJ1-1,NA,TRBV18,NA,TGTGCCAGCTCGGAGACTCAAGGGGGCACTGAAGCTTTCTTT,CASSETQGGTEAFF
TRBJ2-7,NA,TRBV7-6,NA,TGTGCCAGCGCCCCGGGGGAGTACGAGCAGTACTTC,CASAPGEYEQYF
TRBJ2-1,NA,TRBV5-1,NA,TGCGCCAGCAGCTTGTCCGGCGGCTCCTACAATGAGCAGTTCTTC,CASSLSGGSYNEQFF
TRBJ1-2,TRBD1,TRBV29-1,NA,TGCAGCGTTCCCAAGGGACAGGGCTATGGCTACACCTTC,CSVPKGQGYGYTF
TRBJ1-2,NA,TRBV10-3,NA,TGTGCCATCAGTGAGACAGGGGGCTACACCTTC,CAISETGGYTF
TRBJ1-1,NA,TRBV19,NA,TGTGCCAGCTCCTTCTGGTCGGGAGGTAGAACTGAAGCTTTCTTT,CASSFWSGGRTEAFF
TRBJ1-5,TRBD1,TRBV10-1,NA,TGCGCCAGCAGTAGTAACAGGGGGCAGCCCCAGCATTTT,CASSSNRGQPQHF
TRBJ2-3,NA,TRBV5-1,NA,TGCGCCAGCCGACAGGGGAGGGTTAGCACAGATACGCAGTATTTT,CASRQGRVSTDTQYF
TRBJ1-1,NA,TRBV29-1,NA,TGCAGCGTTGAATTGTGGGTCAGGGGGAACACTGAAGCTTTCTTT,CSVELWVRGNTEAFF
TRBJ1-6,TRBD1,TRBV7-8,NA,TGTGCCAGCAGCTTGGGACAGCTTAACCCATATAATTCACCCCTCCACTTT,CASSLGQLNPYNSPLHF
TRBJ2-5,TRBD2,TRBV5-1,NA,TGCGCCAGCAGCTACTACGGACTAGGCCAAGAGACCCAGTACTTC,CASSYYGLGQETQYF
TRBJ1-6,NA,TRBV10-3,NA,TGTGCCATCAGCTTAGGACAGACCTATAATTCACCCCTCCACTTT,CAISLGQTYNSPLHF
TRBJ1-6,TRBD1,TRBV6-1,NA,TGTGCCAGCAGTGGAGCTACAGGGGCCTTAAGCTCCTATAATTCACCCCTCCACTTT,CASSGATGALSSYNSPLHF